A single sample gave rise to the 28 T cell receptor beta chains below, sequenced in a study of blood T cell repertoires in COVID-19. Libraries were prepared by immunoSEQ multiplex PCR; TCRdb keeps only in-frame clonotypes and omits some of them. The data hold 100,000 to 150,000 clones, with roughly 86% observed a single time. Sequencing was done on a sample of peripheral blood. The source of these receptors is a woman aged 55-69 years with acute or convalescent COVID-19.

The V and J genes are TRBV9 and TRBJ2-3, with 10 bases aligning to TRBD2. Germline CDR1 SGDLS, CDR2 YYNGEE. V shed 1 base, J shed 6 bases, and the junction held 5 bases outside the gene matches. The CDR3 is made up of 15 amino acids. CDR3 in amino acids: CASSVRLAGADTQYF. In nucleotides, the CDR3 is TGTGCCAGCAGCGTAAGGCTAGCGGGAGCTGATACGCAGTATTTT. The complete variable domain, with remaining parts taken from reference TRBV9 and TRBJ2-3, reads DSGVTQTPKHLITATGQRVTLRCSPRSGDLSVYWYQQSLDQGLQFLIQYYNGEERAKGNILERFSAQQFPDLHSELNLSSLELGDSALYFCASSVRLAGADTQYFGPGTRLTVL.

As for this clone: Other nucleotide sequences from this sample produce the same CDR3. The chain employs TRBV6-5 and TRBJ2-7, with TRBD2 matching 7 bases. The V and J ends lost 4 bases and 6 bases, in that order; junction bases with no gene match: 3. Germline V lookup: CDR1 MNHEY, CDR2 SVGAGI. The CDR3 is 12 amino acids. CDR3 sequence reads: CASSSPGGEQYV. As DNA, the CDR3 is TGTGCCAGCAGTTCTCCGGGGGGCGAGCAGTACGTC.

This clone was found a few times. The rearrangement links TRBV3-1 (or the pseudogene TRBV3-2) to TRBJ1-1; the D gene is possibly TRBD1 (6 bases). V gave up 4 bases and J gave up 1 base, with 10 bases separating them. This CDR3 is built from 14 residues. Germline V gene lookup returns CDR1 LGHDT and CDR2 YNNKEL (reference sequence). CDR3 protein: CASSLQDRNTEAFF. The CDR3 DNA reads TGTGCCAGCAGCCTCCAGGACAGGAACACTGAAGCTTTCTTT.

This clone is a singleton in its sample. This chain joins TRBV25-1 and TRBJ1-6; D is perhaps TRBD1 (5 bases). Germline CDR1 reads MGHDK; CDR2 reads SYGVNS. The CDR3 loop spans 18 amino acids. The V end was cut by 1 base, the J end by 0 bases, with 13 bases between. CDR3 DNA sequence: TGTGCCAGCAGTGAATCCGCGACAGCGAGCTCCTATAATTCACCCCTCCACTTT. It yields the protein CASSESATASSYNSPLHF.

This chain joins TRBV19 and TRBJ1-1; possibly TRBD1 for D (6 bases). The germline V and J ends were trimmed by 6 bases and 4 bases, with 18 bases remaining between them. The germline V gene has CDR1 LNHDA and CDR2 SQIVND (reference sequence). This CDR3 contains 15 residues. This CDR3 is CASRIDGGGGTEAFF. CDR3 nucleotides: TGTGCCAGTAGGATCGACGGGGGCGGGGGCACTGAAGCTTTCTTT.

The chain couples TRBV19 to TRBJ1-2; possible D gene TRBD1, 5 bases. CDR3 length equals 16 residues. The V gene's germline CDR1 is LNHDA and CDR2 SQIVND (reference sequence). V dropped 3 bases and J dropped 4 bases, with 18 bases sitting between them. The CDR3 sequence: CASSIGGVSTPYGYTF. The CDR3 DNA sequence: TGTGCCAGTAGTATTGGAGGGGTCAGTACGCCCTATGGCTACACCTTC.

The genes are TRBV9 and TRBJ2-2; 14 nucleotides line up with TRBD2. In germline, CDR1 is SGDLS, CDR2 YYNGEE. This CDR3 comprises 17 residues. V shed 5 bases and J 0 bases; nucleotides not matched to a gene: 3. CDR3 amino acids: CASRGTSGGSNTGELFF. CDR3 sequence (DNA): TGTGCCAGCAGAGGGACTAGCGGGGGCTCGAACACCGGGGAGCTGTTTTTT. The variable domain in full, completed from reference TRBV9 and TRBJ2-2, reads DSGVTQTPKHLITATGQRVTLRCSPRSGDLSVYWYQQSLDQGLQFLIQYYNGEERAKGNILERFSAQQFPDLHSELNLSSLELGDSALYFCASRGTSGGSNTGELFFGEGSRLTVL.

This chain links TRBV6-6 with TRBJ1-2; D might be TRBD1 (6 bases). The CDR3 extends over 15 amino acids. From germline, CDR1 is MNHNY and CDR2 SVGAGI (reference sequence). With 2 bases removed from V and 3 bases from J, the gap between germline ends came to 13 bases. CDR3 in DNA: TGTGCCAGCAGTTACCTTCAGGGGACCTACTATGGCTACACCTTC. Its protein is CASSYLQGTYYGYTF.

The genes are TRBV6-1 and TRBJ1-2; TRBD1 aligns across 7 bases. The germline CDR1 and CDR2 sequences are MNHNS and SASEGT. There are 19 residues in the CDR3. J lost 4 bases, V lost 3 bases, and 20 bases had no gene match. CDR3: CASSDRPPSRQGVLYGYTF. The DNA of the CDR3 is TGTGCCAGCAGTGATCGGCCCCCCTCCCGTCAGGGGGTTCTCTATGGCTACACCTTC.

This sequence joins TRBV6-6 and TRBJ1-2; tentatively, D is TRBD1 (6 bases). V was trimmed by 5 bases and J by 8 bases, leaving 15 bases between them. Germline values: CDR1 MNHNY, CDR2 SVGAGI (reference sequence). The CDR3 is 13 residues long. CDR3 sequence reads: CASSPHLTGGYTF. CDR3 sequence (DNA): TGTGCCAGCAGTCCACACCTTACAGGGGGCTACACCTTC.

The chain uses TRBV9 and TRBJ2-2; 7 bases fit TRBD1. V trimming: 0 bases; J trimming: 7 bases; junction bases outside the gene matches: 6. Germline values: CDR1 SGDLS, CDR2 YYNGEE. This CDR3 comprises 15 residues. CDR3 loop: CASSVGQGDGGELFF. The CDR3 region has the DNA TGTGCCAGCAGCGTAGGGCAGGGGGACGGCGGGGAGCTGTTTTTT.

The CDR3 loop reads CASSQIAGAFTDTQYF. In DNA, the CDR3 is TGCGCCAGCAGCCAAATAGCGGGAGCCTTCACAGATACGCAGTATTTT. V and J are TRBV5-1 and TRBJ2-3, with 9 nucleotides matching TRBD2. Looked up from germline, CDR1 is SGHRS and CDR2 is YFSETQ. The V gene end was trimmed by 4 bases and the J gene end by 2 bases; junction bases not matched to a gene: 8. The length of the CDR3 is 16 residues.

The chain recombines TRBV4-1 with TRBJ1-2; 7 nucleotides match TRBD1. The CDR3 is made up of 15 amino acids. Germline CDR1 reads MGHRA; CDR2 reads YSYEKL. V lost 2 bases, J lost 2 bases, and 5 bases stayed unmatched. CDR3 residues: CASSQFVQGNYGYTF. The CDR3 DNA follows: TGCGCCAGCAGCCAATTCGTACAGGGGAACTATGGCTACACCTTC.

The genes are TRBV6-5 and TRBJ2-2; D might be TRBD1 (6 bases). The germline V gene encodes CDR1 MNHEY and CDR2 SVGAGI. There are 13 residues in the CDR3. Trimming stripped 7 bases from V and 7 bases from J, with 13 bases between. CDR3 DNA: TGTGCCAGCATGGGGGTCAGGGGCGGGGAGCTGTTTTTT. It translates to CASMGVRGGELFF.

This clone was counted only a few times. V and J are TRBV7-9 and TRBJ1-5; maybe TRBD1 (5 bases). The CDR3 has 17 residues. CDR1 is SEHNR and CDR2 is FQNEAQ in the germline V gene (reference sequence). V shed 1 base and J shed 2 bases, with 15 bases lying between them. CDR3 region: CASSLGRGGAGNQPQHF. In DNA form, the CDR3 reads TGTGCCAGCAGCTTAGGTCGGGGAGGGGCGGGCAATCAGCCCCAGCATTTT.

The rearrangement links TRBV19 to TRBJ2-2; a weak D match, TRBD2 (6 bases). The CDR3 has 15 residues. Trimming stripped 6 bases from V and 1 base from J, with 12 bases between. CDR1 is LNHDA, CDR2 SQIVND, per germline (reference sequence). In DNA, the CDR3 is TGTGCCAGTAGACTAACTAGCTTGAACACCGGGGAGCTGTTTTTT. Translating gives CASRLTSLNTGELFF.

The chain recombines TRBV2 with TRBJ1-5; TRBD1 agrees at 7 bases. Germline values: CDR1 SNHLY, CDR2 FYNNEI. V lost 2 bases and J lost 7; bases outside the gene matches: 8. The CDR3 is 15 amino acids. The CDR3 region has the DNA TGTGCCAGCAGTGAATTCGGACAGGCGGGCCAGCCCCAGCATTTT. Protein sequence: CASSEFGQAGQPQHF.

This chain connects TRBV30 to TRBJ1-5; D may be TRBD1 (5 bases). Trimming left V 0 bases short and J 7 bases short, with 16 bases between. Germline CDR1 is GTSNPN and CDR2 is SVGIG (reference sequence). CDR3 length: 15 amino acids. CDR3 amino acids: CAWSVPGRVGQPQHF. CDR3 nucleotide sequence: TGTGCCTGGAGTGTACCCGGCAGGGTAGGACAGCCCCAGCATTTT.

The chain couples TRBV2 to TRBJ1-1; D perhaps matches TRBD1 (6 bases). V was cut by 8 bases and J by 6 bases, with 13 bases left in between. Looked up from germline, CDR1 is SNHLY and CDR2 is FYNNEI. This CDR3 is built from 12 residues. The CDR3 nucleotides read TGTGCCAGCTCCGGGTCAGGGGCTGAAGCTTTCTTT. Translation: CASSGSGAEAFF.

Remarks on this clone: At the DNA level, this CDR3 is encoded by other sequences in the same sample as well. V and J are TRBV9 and TRBJ2-1, with 9 nucleotides matching TRBD2. After removal of 2 bases from V and 3 bases from J, the junction contained 3 bases not matched to a gene. CDR1 and CDR2 (germline): SGDLS, YYNGEE. The CDR3 covers 15 residues. The CDR3 spells CASSVGSGGYNEQFF. The CDR3, as DNA: TGTGCCAGCAGCGTGGGTAGCGGGGGCTACAATGAGCAGTTCTTC.

The rearrangement joins TRBV21-1 to TRBJ2-2; the table's D call, TRBD1, was not checked against the DNA. TRBV21-1 is given as a pseudogene. This CDR3 region has 13 residues. CDR3 amino acids: CASSKVGAGELFF. DNA for the CDR3: TGTGCCAGCAGCAAAGTAGGGGCCGGGGAGCTGTTTTTT.

This chain connects TRBV19 to TRBJ2-2; D gene ambiguous. Germline V lookup: CDR1 LNHDA, CDR2 SQIVND (reference sequence). The CDR3 runs 13 residues. V gave up 2 bases and J gave up 5 bases, with 6 bases separating them. The CDR3 DNA reads as TGTGCCAGTAGTATACTTACTACCGGGGAGCTGTTTTTT. This encodes CASSILTTGELFF.

This chain uses TRBV19 with TRBJ1-1, with D possibly matching TRBD1 (6 bases). The CDR3 has 13 residues. Germline V gene data show CDR1 as LNHDA and CDR2 as SQIVND (reference sequence). The germline V and J ends were trimmed by 5 bases and 1 base, with 8 bases remaining between them. The CDR3 DNA sequence: TGTGCCAGTAGTGGGACACAGAACACTGAAGCTTTCTTT. This encodes CASSGTQNTEAFF.

The genes are TRBV21-1 and TRBJ2-4; no check of the table's D call, TRBD1, against the DNA was made. TRBV21-1 is tagged as a pseudogene. This CDR3 comprises 21 residues. In DNA form, the CDR3 reads TGTGCCAGCATTTGGTCACGAGTTTGGGCTCCACAGGGGGGGGCCAAAAACATTCAGTACTTC. Protein sequence: CASIWSRVWAPQGGAKNIQYF.

The rearrangement links TRBV11-3 to TRBJ2-1; tentative D call: TRBD2 (6 bases). Germline V gene sequence: CDR1 SGHNT, CDR2 YENEEA. V lost 5 bases, J lost 3 bases, and 11 bases lay in between. CDR3 length equals 14 residues. Here the CDR3 DNA reads TGTGCCAGCAGCCCCCTGGGGGGCTACAATGAGCAGTTCTTC. This translates into CASSPLGGYNEQFF.

The chain recombines TRBV4-2 with TRBJ2-2, with 9 nucleotides matching TRBD2. Trimming at V came to 0 bases and at J to 7 bases, leaving 6 bases not matched to a gene. The CDR3 runs to 16 residues. The germline V gene has CDR1 LGHNA and CDR2 YNFKEQ. The CDR3 protein is CASSQESRAGGGELFF. The CDR3 DNA is TGTGCCAGCAGCCAAGAATCACGAGCGGGAGGCGGGGAGCTGTTTTTT.

The genes are TRBV19 and TRBJ1-2, with 12 bases aligning to TRBD1. Germline-derived CDR1 and CDR2 are LNHDA and SQIVND (reference sequence). The CDR3 has 16 amino acids. Losses at the gene ends were 6 bases for V and 7 bases for J; bases not matched to a gene: 12. The CDR3: CASSRDRGPFYSGYTF. As DNA, the CDR3 is TGTGCCAGTAGCCGGGACAGGGGGCCGTTTTACTCTGGCTACACCTTC.

As DNA, the CDR3 is TGTGCCAGTAGTATAGATCGAGGACTGACCTACACCTTC. This gives the protein CASSIDRGLTYTF. The chain recombines TRBV19 with TRBJ1-2, with no clear D. CDR1 and CDR2 from the germline V gene are LNHDA and SQIVND (reference sequence). V was cut by 0 bases and J by 10 bases, with 12 bases left in between. The length of the CDR3 is 13 residues.